This T cell receptor (beta chain) comes out of a study of blood T cell repertoires in COVID-19. About the study: Donors in the United States, Italy and Spain gave samples during acute or convalescent COVID-19. The analysed material was cDNA or gDNA that came from T cells, B-cell-depleted T cells, or PBMCs.

Original analysis: Scientists estimated how many nucleated cells there were by amplifying reference gene primers. Only in-frame clones appear in the TCRdb table, and some are missing; sequencing was by immunoSEQ multiplex PCR. D and trimming were read from the DNA, whereas the V and J calls and clone size are those reported in that table. The sample holds about 170,000 clones, 84% seen once. The V and J ends lost 1 base and 2 bases, in that order; junction bases with no gene match: 15. Germline V CDR1 and CDR2: MNHNS, SASEGT. The CDR3 totals 20 residues. The sequenced sample consisted of peripheral blood. The receptor was isolated from a human donor with acute or convalescent COVID-19. The donor label of this sample is uncertain. The chain carries TRBV6-1 and TRBJ2-7; 12 bases line up with TRBD2. Written as DNA, the CDR3 is TGTGCCAGCAGTGAAGGCAGGGCGGCTAGCGGGAGGGCCGAACCCTACGAGCAGTACTTC. It is translated as CASSEGRAASGRAEPYEQYF.